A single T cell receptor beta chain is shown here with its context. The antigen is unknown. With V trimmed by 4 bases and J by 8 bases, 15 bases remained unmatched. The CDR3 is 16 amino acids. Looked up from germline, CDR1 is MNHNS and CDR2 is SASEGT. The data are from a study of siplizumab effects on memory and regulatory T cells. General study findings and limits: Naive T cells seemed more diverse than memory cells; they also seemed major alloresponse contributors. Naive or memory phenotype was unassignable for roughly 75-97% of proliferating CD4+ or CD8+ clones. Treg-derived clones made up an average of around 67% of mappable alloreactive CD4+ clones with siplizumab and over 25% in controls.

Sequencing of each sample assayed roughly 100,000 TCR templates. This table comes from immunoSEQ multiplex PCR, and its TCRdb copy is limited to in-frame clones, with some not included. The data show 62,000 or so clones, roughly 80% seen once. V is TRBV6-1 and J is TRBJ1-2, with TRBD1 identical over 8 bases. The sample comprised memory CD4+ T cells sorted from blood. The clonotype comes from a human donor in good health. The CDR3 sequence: CASSAGRGRGLKGYTF. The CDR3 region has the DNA TGTGCCAGCAGTGCCGGCCGAGGCAGGGGGCTTAAGGGCTACACCTTC.